These 27 T cell receptor beta chains were sequenced from one sample in a study of shared clonotypes between healthy human individuals. It was CD45RO-negative cells, positively selected for CCR7, that made up naive CD8 cells, with terminally differentiated effector memory CD45RA+ cells excluded. Produced via immunoSEQ multiplex PCR; TCRdb's table is partial and in-frame only. The data show about 590,000 clones, about 95% seen once. Input material: naive CD8+ T cells sorted from blood. The receptors come from a woman in her 30s in good health.

The V and J genes are TRBV11-1 and TRBJ2-2; D is unresolved. Trimming took 5 bases from V and 5 from J, leaving 9 bases between them. The V gene's germline CDR1 is SGHAT and CDR2 FQDESV (reference sequence). This CDR3 is 13 amino acids long. CDR3 in amino acids: CASSPARTGELFF. In DNA, the CDR3 is TGTGCCAGCAGCCCTGCGCGGACCGGGGAGCTGTTTTTT. Looking up the rest from reference TRBV11-1 and TRBJ2-2 gives the full variable domain: EAEVAQSPRYKITEKSQAVAFWCDPISGHATLYWYRQILGQGPELLVQFQDESVVDDSQLPKDRFSAERLKGVDSTLKIQPAELGDSAMYLCASSPARTGELFFGEGSRLTVL.

In this sample, this clone turned up a few times. The J gene is TRBJ1-3, the V gene TRBV5-6; no firm D call. V was pared by 0 bases and J by 8 bases, with 9 bases between. The CDR3 is made up of 13 amino acids. Germline CDR1 SGHDT, CDR2 YYEEEE. The CDR3 sequence is CASSLEEGDTIYF. The CDR3 bases are TGTGCCAGCAGCTTGGAGGAGGGAGACACCATATATTTT.

The V call is TRBV5-1, the J call TRBJ1-1; D is perhaps TRBD1 (5 bases). Per the germline V gene, CDR1 is SGHRS and CDR2 is YFSETQ. The CDR3 contains 18 residues. V lost 1 base to trimming and J lost 3 bases, with 22 bases between them. The CDR3 region has the DNA TGCGCCAGCAGCTTGACGCCGGCGGGGGTTTATAGGGACACTGAAGCTTTCTTT. It yields the protein CASSLTPAGVYRDTEAFF. The entire variable domain, with the rest obtained from reference TRBV5-1 and TRBJ1-1, is as follows: KAGVTQTPRYLIKTRGQQVTLSCSPISGHRSVSWYQQTPGQGLQFLFEYFSETQRNKGNFPGRFSGRQFSNSRSEMNVSTLELGDSALYLCASSLTPAGVYRDTEAFFGQGTRLTVV.

With respect to this clone: Distinct nucleotide sequences in the sample also encode this CDR3. CDR3 in amino acids: CASTDREAFF. CDR3 DNA sequence: TGTGCCAGCACCGACAGAGAAGCTTTCTTT. The chain combines TRBV2 with TRBJ1-1; maybe TRBD1 (5 bases). There are 10 residues in the CDR3. Trimming left V 7 bases short and J 8 bases short, with 8 bases between. In germline, CDR1 is SNHLY, CDR2 FYNNEI.

About this clone itself: This sample includes further DNA sequences coding for the same CDR3. The genes are TRBV27 and TRBJ2-1, with a possible D match to TRBD2 (6 bases). The CDR3 extends over 13 amino acids. CDR1 is MNHEY, CDR2 SMNVEV, per germline (reference sequence). V dropped 5 bases and J dropped 4 bases, with 9 bases sitting between them. The CDR3 here is CASSTGTYNEQFF. For the CDR3, the DNA is TGTGCCAGCAGTACCGGGACTTACAATGAGCAGTTCTTC.

This chain connects TRBV19 to TRBJ2-7, with a weak D call TRBD2 (6 bases). The CDR3 contains 13 residues. The germline CDR1 and CDR2 sequences are LNHDA and SQIVND (reference sequence). The ends were cut back, 5 bases at V and 3 bases at J, with 11 bases in the middle. The CDR3 sequence is CASSPAGNYEQYF. In DNA, the CDR3 is TGTGCCAGTAGTCCAGCGGGTAACTACGAGCAGTACTTC.

The CDR3 reads CASSLVLAGEQFF. For the CDR3, the DNA is TGTGCCAGCAGCTTAGTACTAGCGGGAGAGCAGTTCTTC. This chain uses TRBV7-6 with TRBJ2-1; TRBD2 agrees at 10 bases. CDR1 and CDR2 from the germline V gene are SGHVS and FNYEAQ. V lost 1 base and J lost 10; bases outside the gene matches: 1. This CDR3 has 13 amino acids.

The chain links TRBV23-1 to TRBJ1-3, with D possibly TRBD1 on 5 matching bases. TRBV23-1 is an ORF, with its function uncertain. V lost 2 bases to trimming and J lost 3 bases, with 11 bases between them. This CDR3 is 15 amino acids long. CDR3 protein: CASSQRAGNGNTIYF. The CDR3 nucleotides read TGCGCCAGCAGTCAAAGGGCAGGGAATGGAAACACCATATATTTT.

V gene TRBV2 combines with J gene TRBJ1-2; D is unclear. This CDR3 spans 14 amino acids. Deletions cut 3 bases from V and 5 bases from J, with 13 bases between. CDR1 and CDR2 from the germline V gene are SNHLY and FYNNEI. CDR3 coding DNA: TGTGCCAGCAGTGAGGCCTTTTCGGCATATGGCTACACCTTC. Translated, it gives CASSEAFSAYGYTF.

The V call is TRBV7-9, the J call TRBJ2-7, with a weak D call TRBD1 (6 bases). The CDR3 runs to 13 residues. The V and J ends lost 8 bases and 3 bases respectively, with 14 bases between them. Germline V lookup: CDR1 SEHNR, CDR2 FQNEAQ (reference sequence). DNA of the CDR3: TGTGCCAGCCAGAGGGACATCATCTACGAGCAGTACTTC. Its protein is CASQRDIIYEQYF.

The rearrangement joins TRBV18 to TRBJ2-5; D is uncertain. Germline V gene data show CDR1 as KGHSH and CDR2 as LQKENI. V gave up 2 bases and J gave up 1 base, with 8 bases separating them. CDR3 length: 14 amino acids. CDR3 residues: CASSPGFSQETQYF. For the CDR3, the DNA is TGTGCCAGCTCACCAGGGTTCTCCCAAGAGACCCAGTACTTC.

The J gene is TRBJ2-1, the V gene TRBV30; no reliable D call. Germline CDR1 GTSNPN, CDR2 SVGIG (reference sequence). V dropped 0 bases and J dropped 10 bases, with 7 bases sitting between them. The CDR3 has 11 residues. The CDR3 sequence is CAWSVTWEQFF. For the CDR3, the DNA is TGTGCCTGGAGTGTTACGTGGGAGCAGTTCTTC.

The V and J genes are TRBV29-1 and TRBJ1-1, with D possibly TRBD1 on 5 matching bases. The CDR3 totals 12 residues. V shed 3 bases and J shed 4 bases, with 9 bases lying between them. Germline V gene sequence: CDR1 SQVTM, CDR2 ANQGSEA. The CDR3 reads CSVDPGTTEAFF. DNA of the CDR3: TGCAGCGTTGATCCGGGGACCACTGAAGCTTTCTTT.

The chain recombines TRBV2 with TRBJ2-5; TRBD2 matches 15 bases. Germline V lookup: CDR1 SNHLY, CDR2 FYNNEI. V was clipped by 6 bases and J by 4 bases; unmatched bases: 3. The CDR3 consists of 15 residues. The CDR3 DNA is TGTGCCAGCAGCGGGACTAGCGGGAGGAGAGAGACCCAGTACTTC. This sequence encodes CASSGTSGRRETQYF.

The V and J genes are TRBV5-6 and TRBJ2-7; D remains ambiguous. The CDR3 has 12 amino acids. The germline V gene has CDR1 SGHDT and CDR2 YYEEEE. V was trimmed by 5 bases and J by 5 bases, leaving 11 bases between them. Here the CDR3 DNA reads TGTGCCAGCAGTGGGTCAGGAGACGAGCAGTACTTC. Translating it yields CASSGSGDEQYF.

The chain uses TRBV6-1 and TRBJ2-7; D is possibly TRBD1 (5 bases). The CDR3 has 15 amino acids. Germline lookup yields CDR1 MNHNS and CDR2 SASEGT. V lost 6 bases and J lost 2, with 17 bases in between. CDR3 nucleotides: TGTGCCAGCAGGGCTACCAGGGCGATAACCTACGAGCAGTACTTC. Residues: CASRATRAITYEQYF.

V and J are TRBV7-2 and TRBJ2-7, with 7 nucleotides matching TRBD1. Germline V gene lookup returns CDR1 SGHTA and CDR2 FQGNSA. The CDR3 covers 10 residues. Trimming took 5 bases from V and 12 from J; bases not matched to a gene: 4. The CDR3 sequence is CASSPTGAYF. In DNA form, the CDR3 reads TGTGCCAGCAGCCCAACAGGGGCGTACTTC. The full variable domain, rest sourced from reference TRBV7-2 and TRBJ2-7, is GAGVSQSPSNKVTEKGKDVELRCDPISGHTALYWYRQSLGQGLEFLIYFQGNSAPDKSGLPSDRFSAERTGGSVSTLTIQRTQQEDSAVYLCASSPTGAYFGPGTRLTVT.

V gene TRBV7-9 combines with J gene TRBJ2-1; possibly TRBD1 for D (6 bases). The V end lost 4 bases, the J end lost 4 bases, and 8 bases lay between the germline ends. CDR3 length: 13 residues. Germline V gene lookup returns CDR1 SEHNR and CDR2 FQNEAQ (reference sequence). This CDR3 is CASSSDSYNEQFF. DNA for the CDR3: TGTGCCAGCAGCTCGGACAGTTACAATGAGCAGTTCTTC.

The chain uses TRBV28 and TRBJ1-5; 7 nucleotides line up with TRBD1. Per the germline V gene, CDR1 is MDHEN and CDR2 is SYDVKM. Trimming took 3 bases from V and 1 from J; bases not matched to a gene: 6. The CDR3 sequence is 16 residues long. For the CDR3, the DNA is TGTGCCAGCAGTTTGTTAGGGGGCAGAAGCAATCAGCCCCAGCATTTT. Protein sequence: CASSLLGGRSNQPQHF.

The chain employs TRBV5-1 and TRBJ2-1, with unresolved D. V shed 4 bases and J shed 3 bases, with 8 bases lying between them. CDR1 and CDR2 from the germline V gene are SGHRS and YFSETQ. CDR3 length: 13 amino acids. CDR3 nucleotides: TGCGCCAGCAGCGCACCGGGCTACAATGAGCAGTTCTTC. Translation gives CASSAPGYNEQFF.

The rearrangement uses TRBV15 and TRBJ2-3; perhaps TRBD2 as D (5 bases). Between the trimmed V and J ends, which lost 0 bases and 0 bases, there was a span of 7 bases. CDR3 length: 15 residues. CDR1 LNHNV and CDR2 YYDKDF come from the germline V gene (reference sequence). Here the CDR3 DNA reads TGTGCCACCAGCAGAGAGTGGACTAGCACAGATACGCAGTATTTT. Residues: CATSREWTSTDTQYF.

The chain couples TRBV10-3 to TRBJ1-4, with D hard to call. V lost 4 bases and J lost 0, with 6 bases in between. CDR3 length equals 14 residues. Germline V lookup: CDR1 ENHRY, CDR2 SYGVKD. This CDR3 reads CAISAVSTNEKLFF. CDR3 sequence (DNA): TGTGCCATCAGTGCGGTGTCAACTAATGAAAAACTGTTTTTT.

This chain links TRBV9 with TRBJ2-7, with 7 bases matching TRBD1. Trimming took 3 bases from V and 3 from J; bases not matched to a gene: 9. From germline, CDR1 is SGDLS and CDR2 YYNGEE. This CDR3 has 15 residues. CDR3: CASSASGTDHYEQYF. CDR3 sequence (DNA): TGTGCCAGCAGCGCCTCCGGGACAGATCACTACGAGCAGTACTTC.

The rearrangement uses TRBV6-1 and TRBJ2-5; possible D gene TRBD2, 5 bases. The germline gives CDR1 MNHNS, CDR2 SASEGT. The CDR3 has 14 amino acids. V gave up 5 bases and J gave up 1 base, with 11 bases separating them. CDR3 region: CASSIPGSQETQYF. The CDR3 nucleotides are TGTGCCAGCAGTATACCGGGAAGCCAAGAGACCCAGTACTTC.

The rearrangement uses TRBV28 and TRBJ1-5; D is unresolved. V lost 7 bases and J lost 0, with 4 bases in between. Germline CDR1 MDHEN, CDR2 SYDVKM. The CDR3 has 12 residues. In DNA form, the CDR3 reads TGTGCCAGCACGCATAGCAATCAGCCCCAGCATTTT. Encoded protein: CASTHSNQPQHF.

This clone was recorded only once. This chain connects TRBV4-2 to TRBJ2-5; 7 bases are shared with TRBD2. The CDR3 contains 17 residues. V gave up 3 bases and J gave up 5 bases; unmatched junction bases: 15. Per the germline V gene, CDR1 is LGHNA and CDR2 is YNFKEQ. In DNA, the CDR3 is TGTGCCAGCAGCCACACCGGGGGGTCCGCGGCCCTGGAGACCCAGTACTTC. Protein product: CASSHTGGSAALETQYF.

The V and J genes are TRBV19 and TRBJ2-7, with 7 positions matching TRBD1. The CDR3 runs to 11 residues. J gave up 2 bases and V 9 bases, and 1 base lay outside the gene matches. Germline V gives CDR1 LNHDA, CDR2 SQIVND (reference sequence). Here the CDR3 reads CASGTAYEQYF. The CDR3 nucleotides read TGTGCCAGCGGGACAGCCTACGAGCAGTACTTC. The complete variable domain, with remaining parts taken from reference TRBV19 and TRBJ2-7, reads DGGITQSPKYLFRKEGQNVTLSCEQNLNHDAMYWYRQDPGQGLRLIYYSQIVNDFQKGDIAEGYSVSREKKESFPLTVTSAQKNPTAFYLCASGTAYEQYFGPGTRLTVT.